The T cell receptor (beta chain) described here comes from a study of B cell selection in AIRE deficiency. Sequencing was performed with immunoSEQ multiplex PCR; in TCRdb, only in-frame clones are kept and a portion is missing. The data hold under 30,000 clones, with 95% to 98% observed a single time. Germline loops: CDR1 MNHEY, CDR2 SMNVEV (reference sequence). This CDR3 has 15 amino acids. The ends were cut back, 1 base at V and 2 bases at J, with 12 bases in the middle. CD4+CD127+ cells were sorted as the conventional CD4 T cells. The chain joins TRBV27 to TRBJ2-7; D remains ambiguous. Specimen: CD4+CD127+ conventional T cells sorted from PBMCs. The source of this sequence is a human donor in good health. The CDR3 sequence: CASSLFGSGAYEQYF. For the CDR3, the DNA is TGTGCCAGCAGTTTATTCGGATCCGGAGCCTACGAGCAGTACTTC.